This T cell receptor (beta chain) came from a study of human T cells and chemical hapten exposure. Across the whole study: Largely, small differences in pooled library volume made per-sample TCR yields vary.

This clonotype was observed a handful of times. Its antigen is unknown. Time point denoted: healthy volunteer bleed at 2 weeks. The total RNA was obtained from whole blood that was not fractionated. The CDR3 is made up of 12 amino acids. Trimming stripped 5 bases from V and 7 bases from J, with 10 bases between. Germline-derived CDR1 and CDR2 are SGHTA and FQGNSA. During construction of the library, unique molecular identifiers were attached to individual cDNA molecules for quantitative, reproducible TCR counting. In the authors' workflow: Sample-level TCR yields exhibited a median of roughly 96,000, with a range of 23,224 to 690,600. TCRdb re-analysed the RACE reads in MiXCR, keeping a single row per CDR3 protein. The V and J calls and clone size come from TCRdb's table, not from the authors' own analysis. The sample records tens of thousands of distinct CDR3 sequences, about 8.6% being singletons.

Overall study findings and caveats: DPC sensitization did not alter TCRs above 1 in 1000 frequency.

The sequenced sample consisted of whole blood. The origin of this receptor is a female donor in good health. Some clones in this sample may be carry-over from other donors' samples. This sequence joins TRBV7-2 and TRBJ2-3; D unclear. The CDR3 loop is CASSHPENTQYF. As DNA, the CDR3 is TGTGCCAGCAGCCACCCGGAAAATACGCAGTATTTT. Complete variable domain (other parts from reference TRBV7-2 and TRBJ2-3): GAGVSQSPSNKVTEKGKDVELRCDPISGHTALYWYRQSLGQGLEFLIYFQGNSAPDKSGLPSDRFSAERTGGSVSTLTIQRTQQEDSAVYLCASSHPENTQYFGPGTRLTVL.